This TCR beta chain derives from a study of cytomegalovirus exposure and HLA in healthy donors (dated by TCRdb to the late 2010s). Some background on the complete study: An earlier analysis of around 600 of the donors reported 276 Gb of sequence data and 117 million unique TCR beta sequences from about 200 million T cells. Every discovery cohort repertoire had been produced on one sequencing platform. The study combined high-throughput TCR immunosequencing, statistical association of individual TCRs with disease status, and machine learning to predict cytomegalovirus infection status. The aim of the study was to test whether cataloging public T cell receptors could identify signatures of past pathogen exposure. Among the roughly 400 genotyped donors, approximately 82% belonged to the genetic ancestry cluster associated with self-reported Caucasian donors. Among some 410 genotyped donors of the cohort, an average of roughly 240,000 unique TCR beta nucleotide sequences were sequenced per donor, around 20% of them non-productive. A later analysis re-analyzed previously published TCR beta repertoires from hundreds of donors and added high-resolution HLA genotyping to study TCR occurrence patterns. To decide whether each TCR beta V gene segment behaved as functional or pseudogenic, an earlier analysis of approximately 590 of the donors relied on high-throughput TCR beta sequencing. Alongside the repertoire data, information on donor age, sex, ethnicity and CMV serostatus was compiled. In the later analysis, no new phenotypic data were used to find candidate immune exposures; instead, reliance was placed on TCR beta sequences and their occurrence across donors. An early release that covered about 600 HLA-typed donors contained around 300 gigabases of sequencing data and tens of millions of unique TCR sequences. The number of donors typed differed by locus, with about 629-630 for A, B, C, DRB1 and DQB1, roughly 520 for DQA1, about 610 for DPA1, and approximately 470 for DPB1. Genome-wide SNP genotypes for about 60% of the roughly 700 donors were used in a later genetic analysis, which treated that subset as a discovery cohort. Along with the approximately 650-subject first cohort, a separate validation cohort of more than 90 different subjects was used. Both class I and class II loci were covered by HLA typing, at four-digit resolution. Because of strong linkage in the cohort, five DR-DQ haplotypes were treated as single units for association and clustering. The study profiled the T cell repertoires of approximately 700 subjects by immunosequencing and related them to cytomegalovirus serostatus.

Trimming takes 2 bases from V and 5 bases from J, and the germline ends sit 8 bases apart. From the cysteine through the phenylalanine, the CDR3 covers 12 amino acids. Only CDR3 DNA remains: 36 bases, in frame from the first base. Based on the germline V gene, the CDR1 and CDR2 sequences are SGHRS and YFSETQ. The cohort consisted of approximately 690 healthy bone marrow donors. Cohort members were all nominally healthy when sampled, although unrecorded immune exposures were likely present. The donor tested CMV seropositive, placing the donor among the roughly 300 seropositive members of the cohort. Every donor gave a peripheral blood sample, and the peripheral blood mononuclear cells from that sample were used for TCR beta sequencing. Genomic DNA was extracted from the blood cell samples with the Qiagen DNeasy Blood Extraction Kit. This clone has a handful of counts. The target of this receptor is not known. Base qualities are not provided; no much larger clone lies one nucleotide away.

What the study reported, not specific to this receptor: In a later analysis, HLA-associated TCR beta chains showed more clonal expansion and lower generation probabilities than non-associated chains that were equally common. Cytomegalovirus status was reported to be diagnosed by the classifier with high specificity and sensitivity in both the original and validation cohorts. Correlated functional status among segregating V segments might be attributable to linkage disequilibrium, but an unknown experimental factor could not be ruled out. Presence/absence analyses assumed roughly uniform sequencing depth across donors, an assumption that may not hold. According to the authors, the approach could potentially be generalized to other disease states and immunological phenotypes. Roughly 17 rarely observed V segments, including chromosome 9 orphons, were excluded from the earlier analysis of almost 600 of the donors because counts were too low. According to a later analysis, parvovirus B19, influenza, CMV and Epstein-Barr virus appeared linked to several top co-occurrence clusters. The only immune exposure information available for the cohort was CMV serostatus. In a later genetic analysis, a missense DCLRE1C variant was associated with V-gene and J-gene trimming of TCR beta chains, and the association was replicated in an independent cohort. A few of the identified cytomegalovirus-associated TCR beta chains were confirmed in vitro to be specific for cytomegalovirus antigens. A cluster of highly shared sequence variants was judged likely to represent a technical artifact of the sequencing pipeline. Only TCR beta chains were sequenced in this cohort, and the absence of alpha or paired-chain data limited detectable features. In the study, 150 to 200 TCR beta chains were listed as associated with cytomegalovirus. In an earlier analysis of about 550 of the donors, most TCR beta V segments were observed in productive rearrangements about 87% or about 30% of the time, broadly matching IMGT annotations. In a later genetic analysis, fewer N-insertions in productive TCRs were reported among donors in an Asian-associated ancestry cluster than the approximately 670-donor mean. Most TCR sequences were observed very rarely across donors, whereas some public TCRs were present in many individuals. Because the 87-base-pair reads could not distinguish some IMGT-functional V segments, including TRBV6-2 and TRBV6-3, those segments were excluded. A later analysis found that most CMV-associated TCR beta chains appeared HLA-restricted, with HLA associations seemingly driven largely by CMV exposure. A further reported finding was that TCR beta sequences accurately predicted the HLA-A and HLA-B alleles for most subjects in the first cohort. In a later analysis, some 17,000 TCR beta sequences were associated with specific HLA alleles at a false discovery rate of 0.05. HLA typing was unavailable for some donors at each locus, so association tests used only the typed subset. In a later analysis, the rate of TCR association differed among HLA loci, with DRB1 alleles having the most associated TCRs and HLA-C alleles having the fewest. Assigning TCR associations to individual alleles was difficult when HLA alleles, especially DR and DQ, strongly co-occurred.

Library preparation was by the immunoSEQ multiplex PCR assay. The multiplex PCR relied on a mix of 60 forward primers for TCR Vbeta segments and 13 reverse primers for TCR Jbeta segments. Amplification of the CDR3 region of rearranged TCR beta genes was performed with a multiplex PCR assay on genomic DNA. The amplified TCR beta libraries were sequenced on the Illumina HiSeq System as 87-base-pair reads. Under the source paper's analysis protocol: Across the 700 or so repertoires, a later analysis counted some 81 million unique TCR beta chains, approximately 10 million of which were shared by at least two donors. Raw reads were error-corrected and collapsed into unique sequences with a nearest-neighbor algorithm that merged closely related sequences to remove PCR and sequencing errors. To assign V, D and J gene segments, CDR3 sequences were aligned to IMGT reference sequences. For a sequence to be retained, at least a six-nucleotide match to both a V gene segment and a J gene segment was required. A rearrangement counted as productive if the CDR3 had no stop codons and remained in frame with V and J, and every other rearrangement counted as non-productive. Following IMGT convention, CDR3 was defined as the stretch from the second conserved V-encoded cysteine to the conserved J-encoded phenylalanine. The earlier analysis of approximately 590 of the donors excluded any sequence lacking an unambiguous match to a single V gene segment. In an earlier analysis of 500 to 750 of the donors, V segments were called functional above 56.7% productive rearrangements and were called segregating when the between-donor standard deviation exceeded 5%. A statistical classification framework was built to diagnose cytomegalovirus status from the catalog of TCR beta chain sequences. V and J gene assignment, in a later analysis, came from comparing TCR nucleotide sequences with IMGT/GENE-DB human TR gene sequences. Using the TCRdist pipeline, a later analysis assigned CDR3 sequences along with most-parsimonious VDJ recombination scenarios. In a later analysis, each TCR beta chain was defined by its CDR3 amino acid sequence together with its V-gene family, and reads without a unique V-gene family were excluded. In a later analysis, approximately 640 highly shared, low-generation-probability nucleotide sequences were removed to address suspected cross-contamination and a sequencing artifact. A later analysis calculated a clonal expansion index for each public chain from normalized within-repertoire ranks of inferred template counts. A later analysis computed generation probabilities with a VDJ recombination model fitted to out-of-frame rearrangements, and checked the results against IGoR. A later analysis scored TCR-TCR, TCR-HLA and TCR-CMV co-occurrence with hypergeometric tests, applying a repertoire-size bias correction to TCR pairs. To estimate false discovery rates, a later analysis permuted the HLA or CMV assignments 20 times. In a later analysis, co-occurring TCRs were grouped with DBSCAN, and TCRdist sequence similarity was added when clustering was performed within HLA-allele-positive subsets. Repertoires with fewer than 30,000 or more than 120,000 public chains were left out of co-occurrence clustering, as were five repertoires with anomalous nucleotide sharing. TCRdb took this table from immuneACCESS and kept in-frame rearrangements with V and J called. Such tables lack part of the clones; where checked against another copy, unresolved V genes explain under half of the gap, and the rest is unexplained. That table is the source of V, J and clone size, and D and trimming were worked out from the DNA. The sample yields 95,000 to 120,000 clones; under 80% were counted once. 4.2% of the sample is in the top ten clones.

The V and J segments used are TRBV5-1 and TRBJ2-7; perhaps TRBD1 is the D gene, with 5 bases matching. This sequence was found in a woman between 35 and 50 years old in good health and CMV-seropositive. The specimen sequenced was PBMCs. The DNA sequence is as follows: TGCGCCAGCAGCTTTGGGGCGAACGAGCAGTACTTC. Its product reads: CASSFGANEQYF.